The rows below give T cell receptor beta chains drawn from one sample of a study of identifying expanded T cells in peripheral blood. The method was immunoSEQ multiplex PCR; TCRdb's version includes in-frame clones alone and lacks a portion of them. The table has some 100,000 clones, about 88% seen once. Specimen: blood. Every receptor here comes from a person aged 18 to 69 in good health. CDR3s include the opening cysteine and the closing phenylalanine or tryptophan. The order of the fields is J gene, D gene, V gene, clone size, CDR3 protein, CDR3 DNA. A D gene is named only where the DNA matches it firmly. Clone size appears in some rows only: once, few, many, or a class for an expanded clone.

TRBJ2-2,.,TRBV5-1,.,CASSLTGVIGELFF,TGCGCCAGCAGCCTTACGGGAGTAATCGGGGAGCTGTTTTTT
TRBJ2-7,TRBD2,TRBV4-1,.,CASSQDGTSGRFVQYF,TGCGCCAGCAGCCAAGACGGGACTAGCGGGAGGTTCGTGCAGTACTTC
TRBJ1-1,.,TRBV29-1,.,CSVEGRGATEAFF,TGCAGCGTTGAAGGTCGGGGCGCCACTGAAGCTTTCTTT
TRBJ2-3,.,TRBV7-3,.,CASSPLTPADTQYF,TGTGCCAGCAGCCCCCTGACTCCAGCAGATACGCAGTATTTT
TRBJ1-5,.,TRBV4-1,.,CASSQVVFGNQPQHF,TGCGCCAGCAGCCAGGTAGTCTTTGGCAATCAGCCCCAGCATTTT
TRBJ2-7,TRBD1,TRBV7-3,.,CASSLGGQGYEQYF,TGTGCCAGCAGCTTAGGGGGACAGGGCTACGAGCAGTACTTC
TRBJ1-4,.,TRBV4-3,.,CASSQNRGTYEKLFF,TGCGCCAGCAGCCAAAACCGTGGGACCTATGAAAAACTGTTTTTT
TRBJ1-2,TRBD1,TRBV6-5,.,CASSYFRTGSGYTF,TGTGCCAGCAGTTACTTCCGGACAGGGAGCGGCTACACCTTC
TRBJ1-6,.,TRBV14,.,CASSQPDSPLHF,TGTGCCAGCAGCCAACCGGATTCACCCCTCCACTTT
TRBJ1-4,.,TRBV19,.,CASSTDQRLFF,TGTGCCAGTAGTACCGACCAACGGCTGTTTTTT
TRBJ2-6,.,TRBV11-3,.,CASSFAGGGANVLTF,TGTGCCAGCAGCTTTGCAGGTGGCGGGGCCAACGTCCTGACTTTC
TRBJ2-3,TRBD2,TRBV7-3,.,CASSSLPGLAGYPSADTQYF,TGTGCCAGCAGTTCGCTCCCGGGACTAGCGGGTTACCCCTCCGCAGATACGCAGTATTTT
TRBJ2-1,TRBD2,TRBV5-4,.,CASKLPGLADEQFF,TGTGCCAGCAAATTGCCGGGACTAGCTGATGAGCAGTTCTTC
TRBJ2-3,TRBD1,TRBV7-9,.,CASSSQTGGTDTQYF,TGTGCCAGCAGCTCCCAGACAGGGGGCACAGATACGCAGTATTTT
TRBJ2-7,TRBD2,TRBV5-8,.,CASSNNIRTSAGVVAYEQYF,TGTGCCAGCAGCAACAACATCCGGACTAGCGCGGGAGTTGTGGCCTACGAGCAGTACTTC
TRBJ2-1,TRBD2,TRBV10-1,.,CASSAFPGTSGSNEQFF,TGCGCCAGCAGTGCTTTCCCCGGGACTAGCGGGAGCAATGAGCAGTTCTTC
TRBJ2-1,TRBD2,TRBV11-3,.,CASSFGTSGVSEQFF,TGTGCCAGCAGCTTTGGGACTAGCGGGGTTAGTGAGCAGTTCTTC
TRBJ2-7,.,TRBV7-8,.,CASSFFSLTSLPGQEQYF,TGTGCCAGCAGCTTTTTCTCTCTTACTAGCTTGCCCGGTCAAGAGCAGTACTTC
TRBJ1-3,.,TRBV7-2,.,CASSLWRQAGNTIYF,TGTGCCAGCAGCCTTTGGCGACAAGCTGGAAACACCATATATTTT
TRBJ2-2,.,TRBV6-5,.,CASRDYRGTGELFF,TGTGCCAGCAGGGACTACAGGGGTACCGGGGAGCTGTTTTTT
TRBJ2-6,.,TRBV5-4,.,CASSVGGGSGANVLTF,TGTGCCAGCAGCGTTGGAGGGGGCTCTGGGGCCAACGTCCTGACTTTC
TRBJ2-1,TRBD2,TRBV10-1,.,CASSESGASGGEQFF,TGCGCCAGCAGTGAGTCGGGGGCTAGCGGGGGCGAGCAGTTCTTC
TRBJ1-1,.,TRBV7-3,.,CASSSPGNTEAFF,TGTGCCAGCAGCTCCCCCGGGAACACTGAAGCTTTCTTT
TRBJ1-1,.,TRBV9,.,CASSVIDGTEAFF,TGTGCCAGCAGCGTTATCGATGGCACTGAAGCTTTCTTT
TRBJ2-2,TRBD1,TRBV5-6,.,CASSALTGAGATGELFF,TGTGCCAGCAGCGCCTTGACAGGGGCGGGCGCCACCGGGGAGCTGTTTTTT
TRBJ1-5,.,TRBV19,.,CASSPDRVEGQPQHF,TGTGCCAGTAGCCCCGACCGAGTCGAAGGTCAGCCCCAGCATTTT
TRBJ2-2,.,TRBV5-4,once,CASSRTANTGELFF,TGTGCCAGCAGCAGGACAGCGAACACCGGGGAGCTGTTTTTT
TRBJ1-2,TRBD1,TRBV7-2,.,CASSPRGRVDGYTF,TGTGCCAGCAGCCCCAGGGGGAGAGTGGATGGCTACACCTTC
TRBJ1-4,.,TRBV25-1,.,CASSAEDGPTGVFF,TGTGCCAGCAGTGCGGAGGACGGCCCTACGGGGGTGTTTTTT
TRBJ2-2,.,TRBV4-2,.,CASSQMIGQGGELFF,TGTGCCAGCAGCCAAATGATAGGGCAGGGCGGGGAGCTGTTTTTT
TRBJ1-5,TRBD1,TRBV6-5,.,CASSSTGGSHQPQHF,TGTGCCAGCAGTTCAACAGGGGGCTCCCATCAGCCCCAGCATTTT
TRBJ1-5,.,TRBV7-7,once,CASSGLCVDNQPQHF,TGTGCCAGCAGCGGCCTTTGTGTGGACAATCAGCCCCAGCATTTT
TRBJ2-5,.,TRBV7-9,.,CASSLSIQETQYF,TGTGCCAGCAGCCTCAGTATACAAGAGACCCAGTACTTC
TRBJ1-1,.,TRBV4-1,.,CASSQETDRAAFF,TGCGCCAGCAGCCAAGAAACTGACAGAGCAGCTTTCTTT
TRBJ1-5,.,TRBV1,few,CTSSQDRWRPQHF,TGCACCAGCAGCCAAGATCGATGGCGGCCCCAGCATTTT
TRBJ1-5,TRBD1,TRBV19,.,CASGQGAGQPQHF,TGTGCCAGTGGACAGGGGGCGGGTCAGCCCCAGCATTTT
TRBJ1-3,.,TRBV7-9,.,CASSLRGTGNTIYF,TGTGCCAGCAGCTTAAGAGGGACTGGAAACACCATATATTTT
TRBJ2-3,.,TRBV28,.,CASSPAPGSTDTQYF,TGTGCCAGCAGCCCCGCCCCCGGGAGCACAGATACGCAGTATTTT
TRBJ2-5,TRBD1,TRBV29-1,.,CSVARQGGSETQYF,TGCAGCGTTGCTCGACAGGGGGGTTCAGAGACCCAGTACTTC
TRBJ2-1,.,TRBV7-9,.,CASSLKGSGREQFF,TGTGCCAGCAGCTTAAAAGGTTCCGGTAGGGAGCAGTTCTTC
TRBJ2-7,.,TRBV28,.,CASSNWPQSYEQYF,TGTGCCAGCAGTAATTGGCCTCAGTCCTACGAGCAGTACTTC
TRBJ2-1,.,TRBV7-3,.,CASSPNVGSSYNEQFF,TGTGCCAGCAGCCCAAACGTCGGGAGCTCCTACAATGAGCAGTTCTTC
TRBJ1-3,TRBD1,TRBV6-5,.,CASSYEQGARGNTIYF,TGTGCCAGCAGTTACGAACAGGGGGCAAGAGGAAACACCATATATTTT